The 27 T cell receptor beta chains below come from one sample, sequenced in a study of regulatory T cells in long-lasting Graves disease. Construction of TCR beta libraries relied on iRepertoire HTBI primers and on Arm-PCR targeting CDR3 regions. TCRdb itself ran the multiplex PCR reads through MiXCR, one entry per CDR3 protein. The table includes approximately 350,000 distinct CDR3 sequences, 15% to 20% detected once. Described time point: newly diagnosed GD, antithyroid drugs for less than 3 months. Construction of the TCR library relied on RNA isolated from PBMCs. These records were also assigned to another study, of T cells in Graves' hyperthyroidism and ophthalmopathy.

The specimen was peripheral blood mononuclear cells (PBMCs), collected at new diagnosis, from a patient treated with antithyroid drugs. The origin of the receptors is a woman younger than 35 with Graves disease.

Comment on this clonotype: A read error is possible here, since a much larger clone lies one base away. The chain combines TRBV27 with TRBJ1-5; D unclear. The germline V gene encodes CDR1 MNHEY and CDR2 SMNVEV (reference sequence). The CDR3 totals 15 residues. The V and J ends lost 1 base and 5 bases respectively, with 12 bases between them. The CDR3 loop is CASSLLSGGYQPQHF. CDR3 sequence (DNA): TGTGCCAGCAGTTTATTGAGCGGTGGGTATCAGCCCCAGCATTTT.

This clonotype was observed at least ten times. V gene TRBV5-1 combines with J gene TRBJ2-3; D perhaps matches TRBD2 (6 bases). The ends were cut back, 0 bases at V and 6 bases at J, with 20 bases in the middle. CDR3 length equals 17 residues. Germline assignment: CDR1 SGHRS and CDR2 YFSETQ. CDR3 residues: CASSLARWEGRPDTQYF. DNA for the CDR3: TGCGCCAGCAGCTTGGCGCGTTGGGAAGGGAGGCCCGATACGCAGTATTTT.

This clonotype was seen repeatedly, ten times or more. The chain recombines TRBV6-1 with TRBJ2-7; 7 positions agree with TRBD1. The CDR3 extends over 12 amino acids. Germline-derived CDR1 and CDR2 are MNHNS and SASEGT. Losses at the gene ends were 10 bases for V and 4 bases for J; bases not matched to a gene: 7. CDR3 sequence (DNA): TGTGCCACCGGCAGGGGGTCTTACGAGCAGTACTTC. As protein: CATGRGSYEQYF.

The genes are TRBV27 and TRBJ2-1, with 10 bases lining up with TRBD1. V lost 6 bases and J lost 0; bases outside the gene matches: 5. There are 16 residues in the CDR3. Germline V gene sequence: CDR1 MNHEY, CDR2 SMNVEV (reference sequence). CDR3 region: CASRATGGGSYNEQFF. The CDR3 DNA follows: TGTGCCAGCAGGGCGACAGGGGGCGGCTCCTACAATGAGCAGTTCTTC.

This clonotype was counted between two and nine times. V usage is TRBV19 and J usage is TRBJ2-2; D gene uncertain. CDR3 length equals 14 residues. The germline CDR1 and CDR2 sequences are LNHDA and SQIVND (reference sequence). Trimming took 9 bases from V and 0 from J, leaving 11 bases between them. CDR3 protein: CASLGRANTGELFF. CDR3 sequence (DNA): TGTGCCAGCCTAGGACGGGCGAACACCGGGGAGCTGTTTTTT.

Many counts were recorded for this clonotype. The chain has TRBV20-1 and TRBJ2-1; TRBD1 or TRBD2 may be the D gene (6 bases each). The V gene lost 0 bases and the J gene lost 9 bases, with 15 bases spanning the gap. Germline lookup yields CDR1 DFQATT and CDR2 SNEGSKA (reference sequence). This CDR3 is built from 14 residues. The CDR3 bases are TGCAGTGCTAGAGATAAGGGGGGCTGGGTTGAGCAGTTCTTC. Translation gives CSARDKGGWVEQFF.

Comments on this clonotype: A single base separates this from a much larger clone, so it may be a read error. The CDR3 nucleotides are TGTGCCAGCAGTTTATATGGGAATACCTACAATGAGCAGTACTTC. Translation gives CASSLYGNTYNEQYF. This chain uses TRBV27 with TRBJ2-7, with D unclear. Germline-derived CDR1 and CDR2 are MNHEY and SMNVEV (reference sequence). Trimming took off 1 base at V and 7 bases at J, with 17 bases between the two ends. The CDR3 totals 15 residues.

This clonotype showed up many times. The CDR3 region has the DNA TGTGCCAGCTCCGGGCCAAAGTTGCCTGGTAACACTGAAGCTTTCTTT. It is translated as CASSGPKLPGNTEAFF. J is TRBJ1-1 and V is TRBV18, with unresolved D. Between the trimmed V and J ends, which lost 6 bases and 2 bases, there was a span of 19 bases. Germline assignment: CDR1 KGHSH and CDR2 LQKENI. This CDR3 spans 16 amino acids.

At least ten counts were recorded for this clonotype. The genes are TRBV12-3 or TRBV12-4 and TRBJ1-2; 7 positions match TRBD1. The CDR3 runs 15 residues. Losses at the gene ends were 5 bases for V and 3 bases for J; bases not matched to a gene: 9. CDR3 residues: CASSPPGQAYYGYTF. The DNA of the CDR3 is TGTGCCAGCAGTCCCCCCGGACAGGCCTACTATGGCTACACCTTC.

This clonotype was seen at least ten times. The CDR3 nucleotides are TGTGCCAGCAGCTTAACGCATACCGGGGAGCTGTTTTTT. Translated, it gives CASSLTHTGELFF. The rearrangement links TRBV7-3 to TRBJ2-2; no clear D gene. Trimming stripped 0 bases from V and 5 bases from J, with 4 bases between. The CDR3 is 13 amino acids. Germline V gene data show CDR1 as SGHTA and CDR2 as FQGTGA.

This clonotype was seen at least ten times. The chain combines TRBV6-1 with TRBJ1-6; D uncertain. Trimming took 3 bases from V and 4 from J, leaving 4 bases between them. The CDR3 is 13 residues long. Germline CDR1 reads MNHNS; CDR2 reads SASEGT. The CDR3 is CASSDSYNSPLHF. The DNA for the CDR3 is TGTGCCAGCAGTGACAGTTATAATTCACCCCTCCACTTT.

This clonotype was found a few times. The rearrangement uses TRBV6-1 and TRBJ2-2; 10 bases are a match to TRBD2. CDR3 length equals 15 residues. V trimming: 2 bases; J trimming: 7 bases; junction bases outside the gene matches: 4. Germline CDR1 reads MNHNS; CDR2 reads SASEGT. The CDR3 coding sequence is TGTGCCAGCAGTGAACTAGCGGGAGACCTCGGGGAGCTGTTTTTT. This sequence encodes CASSELAGDLGELFF.

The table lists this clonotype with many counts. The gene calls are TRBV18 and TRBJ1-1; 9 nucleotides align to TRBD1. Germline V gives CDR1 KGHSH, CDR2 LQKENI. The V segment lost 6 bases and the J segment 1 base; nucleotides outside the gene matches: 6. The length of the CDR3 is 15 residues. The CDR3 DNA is TGTGCCAGCTCCCTTCGGACAGGGGCGAACACTGAAGCTTTCTTT. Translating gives CASSLRTGANTEAFF.

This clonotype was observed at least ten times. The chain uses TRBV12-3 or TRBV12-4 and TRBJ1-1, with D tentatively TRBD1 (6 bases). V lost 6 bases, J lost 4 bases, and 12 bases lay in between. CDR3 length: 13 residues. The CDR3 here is CASRGGSSTEAFF. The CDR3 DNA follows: TGTGCCAGCAGAGGGGGGTCCAGCACTGAAGCTTTCTTT.

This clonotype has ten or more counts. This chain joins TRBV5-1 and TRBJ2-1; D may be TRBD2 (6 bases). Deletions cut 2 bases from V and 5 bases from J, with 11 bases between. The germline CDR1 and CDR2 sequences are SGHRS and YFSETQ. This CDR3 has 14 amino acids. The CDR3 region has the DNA TGCGCCAGCAGCTTTCGGGAGAAAAACAATGAGCAGTTCTTC. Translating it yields CASSFREKNNEQFF. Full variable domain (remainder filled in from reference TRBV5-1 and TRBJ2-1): KAGVTQTPRYLIKTRGQQVTLSCSPISGHRSVSWYQQTPGQGLQFLFEYFSETQRNKGNFPGRFSGRQFSNSRSEMNVSTLELGDSALYLCASSFREKNNEQFFGPGTRLTVL.

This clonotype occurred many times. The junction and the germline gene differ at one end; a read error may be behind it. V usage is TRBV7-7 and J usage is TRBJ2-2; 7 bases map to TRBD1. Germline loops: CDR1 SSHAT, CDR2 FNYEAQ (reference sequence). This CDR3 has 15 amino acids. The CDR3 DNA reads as TGTGCTAGCAGCCCAGGGGGAGCGAACACCGGGGAGCTGTTTTTT. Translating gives CASSPGGANTGELFF.

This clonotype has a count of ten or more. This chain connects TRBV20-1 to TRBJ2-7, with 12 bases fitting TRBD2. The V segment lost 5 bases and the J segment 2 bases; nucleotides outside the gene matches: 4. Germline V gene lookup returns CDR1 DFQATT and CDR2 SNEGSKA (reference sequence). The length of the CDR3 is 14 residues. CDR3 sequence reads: CSADGLAGTYEQYF. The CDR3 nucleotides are TGCAGTGCTGACGGACTAGCGGGAACCTACGAGCAGTACTTC.

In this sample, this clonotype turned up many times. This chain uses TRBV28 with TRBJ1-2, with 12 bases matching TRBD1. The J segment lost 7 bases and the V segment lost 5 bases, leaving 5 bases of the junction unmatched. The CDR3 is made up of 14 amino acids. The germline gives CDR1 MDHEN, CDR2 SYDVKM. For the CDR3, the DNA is TGTGCCAGCAGTGGGGGACAGGGGGCGCGTGGCTACACCTTC. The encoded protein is CASSGGQGARGYTF.

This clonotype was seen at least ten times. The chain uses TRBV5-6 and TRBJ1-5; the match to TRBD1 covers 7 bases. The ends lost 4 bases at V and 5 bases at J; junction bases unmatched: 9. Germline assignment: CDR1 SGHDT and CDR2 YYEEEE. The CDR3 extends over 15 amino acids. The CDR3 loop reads CASSVNTGVHQPQHF. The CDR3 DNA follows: TGTGCCAGCAGCGTAAACACAGGGGTGCATCAGCCCCAGCATTTT.

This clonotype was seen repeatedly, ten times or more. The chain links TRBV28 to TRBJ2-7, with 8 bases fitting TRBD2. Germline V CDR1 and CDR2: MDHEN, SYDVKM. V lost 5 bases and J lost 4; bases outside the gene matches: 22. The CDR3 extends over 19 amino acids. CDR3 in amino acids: CASSDPAWGSGTTSYEQYF. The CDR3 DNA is TGTGCCAGCAGTGACCCAGCTTGGGGTAGCGGGACCACCTCATACGAGCAGTACTTC. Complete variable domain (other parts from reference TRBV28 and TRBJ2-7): DVKVTQSSRYLVKRTGEKVFLECVQDMDHENMFWYRQDPGLGLRLIYFSYDVKMKEKGDIPEGYSVSREKKERFSLILESASTNQTSMYLCASSDPAWGSGTTSYEQYFGPGTRLTVT.

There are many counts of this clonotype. The CDR3 nucleotides are TGTGCCAGCAGCCAAGCCCCAGGAGAGACCCAGTACTTC. As protein: CASSQAPGETQYF. The chain joins TRBV4-2 to TRBJ2-5; no clear D. This CDR3 has 13 residues. With 1 base removed from V and 4 bases from J, the gap between germline ends came to 7 bases. Looked up from germline, CDR1 is LGHNA and CDR2 is YNFKEQ.

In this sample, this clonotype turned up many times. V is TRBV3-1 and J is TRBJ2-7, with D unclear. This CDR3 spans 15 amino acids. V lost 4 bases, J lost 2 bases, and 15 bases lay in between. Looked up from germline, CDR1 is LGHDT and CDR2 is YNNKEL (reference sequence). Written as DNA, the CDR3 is TGTGCCAGCAGCCCCCAAGTTACACAGACCTACGAGCAGTACTTC. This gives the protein CASSPQVTQTYEQYF.

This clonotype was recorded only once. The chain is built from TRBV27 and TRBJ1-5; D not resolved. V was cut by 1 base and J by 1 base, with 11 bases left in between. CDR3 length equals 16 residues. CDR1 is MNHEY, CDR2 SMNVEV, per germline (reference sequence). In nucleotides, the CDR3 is TGTGCCAGCAGTTTATGGGGAAAGAACAGCAATCAGCCCCAGCATTTT. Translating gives CASSLWGKNSNQPQHF.

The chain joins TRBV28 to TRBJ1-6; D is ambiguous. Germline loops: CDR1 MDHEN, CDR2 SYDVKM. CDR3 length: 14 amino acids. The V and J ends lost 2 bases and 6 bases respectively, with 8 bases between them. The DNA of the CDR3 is TGTGCCAGCAGTTTACTAGGCAGTAATTCACCCCTCCACTTT. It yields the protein CASSLLGSNSPLHF.

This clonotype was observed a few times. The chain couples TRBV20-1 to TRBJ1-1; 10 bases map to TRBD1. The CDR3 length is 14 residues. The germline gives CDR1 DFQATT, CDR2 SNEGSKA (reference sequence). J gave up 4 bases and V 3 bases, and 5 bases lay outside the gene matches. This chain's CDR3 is CSASGWDRGTEAFF. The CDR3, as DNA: TGCAGTGCTAGCGGGTGGGACAGGGGCACTGAAGCTTTCTTT.

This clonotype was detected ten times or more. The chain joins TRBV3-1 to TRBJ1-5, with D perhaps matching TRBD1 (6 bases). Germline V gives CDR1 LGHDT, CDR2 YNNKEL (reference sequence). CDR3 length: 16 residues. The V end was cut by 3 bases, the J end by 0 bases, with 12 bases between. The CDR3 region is CASSHAGGRSNQPQHF. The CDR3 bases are TGTGCCAGCAGCCACGCGGGGGGCCGTAGCAATCAGCCCCAGCATTTT. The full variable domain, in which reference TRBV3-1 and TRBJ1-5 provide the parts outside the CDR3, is DTAVSQTPKYLVTQMGNDKSIKCEQNLGHDTMYWYKQDSKKFLKIMFSYNNKELIINETVPNRFSPKSPDKAHLNLHINSLELGDSAVYFCASSHAGGRSNQPQHFGDGTRLSIL.

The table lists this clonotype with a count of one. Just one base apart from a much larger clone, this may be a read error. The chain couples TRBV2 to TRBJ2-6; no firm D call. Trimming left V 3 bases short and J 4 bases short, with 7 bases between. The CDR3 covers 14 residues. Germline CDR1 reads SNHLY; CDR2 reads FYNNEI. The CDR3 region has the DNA TGTGCCAGCAGTGATTTTAGGGGGGCCAACGTCCTGACTTTC. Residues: CASSDFRGANVLTF.